This entry describes one T cell receptor (beta chain). Its specificity is unknown. The data were taken from a study of early T cells in non-severe SARS-CoV-2 infection. Researchers tagged individual cDNA molecules with unique molecular identifiers. TCRdb re-called the 5' RACE reads through MiXCR, storing one row per CDR3 protein. The repertoire includes 53,000 or so distinct CDR3 sequences, roughly 9.8% of them detected once, and about 8% sits in the top ten. Notes on the study in general: Matching with VDJdb favored anti-spike CD8 responses (missing private and CD4 specificities).

The sequencing sample was made of whole blood. The receptor was isolated from an adult who was a healthcare worker with PCR-confirmed SARS-CoV-2 infection or an uninfected control (not recorded which).

DNA for the CDR3: TGTGCCAGCAGTGAATTCGGCAGACGAGCCGACGAGCAGTACTTC. It translates to CASSEFGRRADEQYF. The chain combines TRBV6-1 with TRBJ2-7; D is unresolved. Germline CDR1 MNHNS, CDR2 SASEGT. The germline V and J ends were trimmed by 2 bases and 5 bases, with 16 bases remaining between them. The length of the CDR3 is 15 residues.